This entry features one T cell receptor (beta chain) sequence. As originally analysed: Estimation of nucleated cell counts was performed using reference gene primer amplification. Repertoires were generated with immunoSEQ multiplex PCR, while TCRdb's copy carries only in-frame clones and drops some. Clone size and V and J calls were adopted from that table, with D and trimming inferred from the DNA. The sample lists some 320,000 clones, 65% to 90% seen once, with 7.2% in the top ten. These data come from a study of blood T cell repertoires in COVID-19. V lost 7 bases, J lost 7 bases, and 14 bases lay in between. Germline loops: CDR1 SNHLY, CDR2 FYNNEI. The CDR3 runs to 14 residues.

This TCR derives from a human donor in a cohort sampled during active COVID-19. The sample consisted of peripheral blood. The gene calls are TRBV2 and TRBJ1-6; D not certain. Written as DNA, the CDR3 is TGTGCCAGCACCCCTAGTGTCCGCAATTCACCCCTCCACTTT. It codes for CASTPSVRNSPLHF.